This T cell receptor beta chain stems from a study of T-cell memory formation after mild COVID-19. Findings and caveats of the study: There was a balanced CD4/CD8 profile in clones contracting day 15 to 85, and later expanders leaned CD4+. Most CD4+ clones that shrank were in CM and EM, while CD8+ ones turned up in EMRA.

V shed 0 bases and J shed 6 bases, with 12 bases lying between them. Germline CDR1 reads MNHEY; CDR2 reads SVGAGI. The CDR3 length is 15 residues. TCRdb re-analysed the 5' RACE reads in MiXCR, keeping a single row per CDR3 protein. The data contain over 350,000 distinct CDR3 sequences, 16% of them singletons. With respect to this clonotype: What it binds is not known.

Sequencing input: PBMCs or a T cell subset sorted from them (not recorded which). This receptor was obtained from a man younger than 35 who had mild COVID-19 (a few samples of this study predate the infection). Cell type and time point are not known. V is TRBV6-5 and J is TRBJ1-5; possibly TRBD1 for D (6 bases). The CDR3 loop is CASSYSMGGSQPQHF. Here the CDR3 DNA reads TGTGCCAGCAGTTACTCGATGGGGGGCAGTCAGCCCCAGCATTTT.